Listed below are T cell receptor beta chains from one sample, sequenced in a study of T cells after yellow fever vaccination. One entry per CDR3 protein, called by TCRdb with MiXCR from the 5' RACE reads. In the table there are hundreds of thousands of distinct CDR3 sequences, around 12% of which are singletons. The sample was PBMCs, taken on the day of the yellow fever booster vaccination. The receptors were gathered from a man aged 25 to 40 who received the YFV17D yellow fever vaccine. Both conserved end residues are part of each CDR3. Fields, in order: D gene, J gene, clone size, V gene, CDR3 DNA, CDR3 protein. D genes are given only for firm matches. Clone size is given for some rows only: seen once, a few or many times, or a class if the clone is expanded.

-,TRBJ1-4,-,TRBV12-3/TRBV12-4,TGTGCCAGCAGTCCGAACTTAGGGACTGGTGGTGAAAAACTGTTTTTT,CASSPNLGTGGEKLFF
-,TRBJ2-1,-,TRBV2,TGTGCCAGCAGTCGTGCGGTACTGACCTACAATGAGCAGTTCTTC,CASSRAVLTYNEQFF
-,TRBJ2-7,-,TRBV29-1,TGCAGCGTTGACGGGTGGGGCAGCTCCTACGAGCAGTACTTC,CSVDGWGSSYEQYF
-,TRBJ2-1,-,TRBV7-2,TGTGCCAGCAGCTTAACCCAGGGTAGTTGGAATGAGCAGTTCTTC,CASSLTQGSWNEQFF
-,TRBJ2-5,many,TRBV7-2,TGTGCCAGCAGCTTCGCCCAGCTGGGAGAGACCCAGTACTTC,CASSFAQLGETQYF
-,TRBJ2-1,-,TRBV4-3,TGCGCCAGCAGCCAAGATTTGGGGAGCACAAATGAGCAGTTCTTC,CASSQDLGSTNEQFF
-,TRBJ1-2,few,TRBV6-5,TGTGCCAGCAGTTACTCGAAGTCCCACCGGCCTTTAGGCTACACCTTC,CASSYSKSHRPLGYTF
-,TRBJ1-1,few,TRBV19,TGTGCCAGTAGTATAAGTAGGAGCGGGGGACCTGAAGCTTTCTTT,CASSISRSGGPEAFF
-,TRBJ2-3,few,TRBV18,TGTGCCAGCTCACCAACGTCTACGCAGTATTTT,CASSPTSTQYF
-,TRBJ1-1,many,TRBV20-1,TGCAGTGCTAGACCGGGTATTAACACTGAAGCTTTCTTT,CSARPGINTEAFF
-,TRBJ2-7,few,TRBV28,TGTGCCAGCAGCTCAGGGGCCGCTTCAAGACTCTACGAGCAGTACTTC,CASSSGAASRLYEQYF
TRBD2,TRBJ2-7,-,TRBV12-3/TRBV12-4,TGTGCCAGCAGTCCACTAGCGGGTGACTCCTACGAGCAGTACTTC,CASSPLAGDSYEQYF
-,TRBJ2-7,-,TRBV25-1,TGTGCCAGCAGTGACTGGAACGAGCAGTACTTC,CASSDWNEQYF
-,TRBJ2-2,-,TRBV10-3,TGTGCCAGTCTTCCACCGGCCGGGGAGCTGTTTTTT,CASLPPAGELFF
TRBD1,TRBJ2-5,many,TRBV5-1,TGCGCCAGCAATAAACAGGGGGCTCTCGAGACCCAGTACTTC,CASNKQGALETQYF
-,TRBJ2-3,-,TRBV11-2,TGTGCCAGCAGTTCATATCAGGCCACCACGCAGTATTTT,CASSSYQATTQYF
-,TRBJ2-5,-,TRBV29-1,TGCAGCGGGGCTAGGGATCAAGAGACCCAGTACTTC,CSGARDQETQYF
TRBD2,TRBJ2-1,-,TRBV5-5,TGTGCCAGCAGCTTGGGTCTGACGGGAGGGCCCTCCGATGAGCAGTTCTTC,CASSLGLTGGPSDEQFF
-,TRBJ2-1,few,TRBV5-1,TGCGCCAGCAGCTTGGGGTCTAAACCGGAGCAGTTCTTC,CASSLGSKPEQFF
-,TRBJ2-7,-,TRBV11-2,TGTGCCAGCAGCGCCCGGCACTTACTCTCCTACGAGCAGTACTTC,CASSARHLLSYEQYF
TRBD1,TRBJ2-5,few,TRBV5-1,TGCGCCAGCAGTACCCCTGCAGGGGGCGAGACCCAGTACTTC,CASSTPAGGETQYF
-,TRBJ2-3,-,TRBV6-1,TGTGCCAGCAGCAATCCCATCCCAGATACGCAGTATTTT,CASSNPIPDTQYF
TRBD2,TRBJ2-1,few,TRBV12-3/TRBV12-4,TGTGCCAGCAGTAAGGGACTAGCGGGAGTCGATGAGCAGTTCTTC,CASSKGLAGVDEQFF
TRBD2,TRBJ2-7,-,TRBV7-2,TGTGCCAGCATCTTGACGGGAGGTCTCTACGAGCAGTACTTC,CASILTGGLYEQYF
TRBD2,TRBJ2-7,-,TRBV5-1,TGCGCCAGCAGCTTGGCGACGACTAGCGGGACCCACGAGCAGTACTTC,CASSLATTSGTHEQYF
-,TRBJ2-7,-,TRBV2,TGTGCCAGCAGTGAATGGGCATACGAGCAGTACTTC,CASSEWAYEQYF
TRBD1,TRBJ2-3,few,TRBV12-3/TRBV12-4,TGTGCCAGCAGACGAGACAGGGTGTCAGATACGCAGTATTTT,CASRRDRVSDTQYF
TRBD1,TRBJ2-1,-,TRBV5-6,TGTGCCAGCAGCTCACTCGGGACAGGGGGCAAAAATGAGCAGTTCTTC,CASSSLGTGGKNEQFF
-,TRBJ2-1,-,TRBV20-1,TGCAGTGCTACTACCGGGGCGGGATTTTACAATGAGCAGTTCTTC,CSATTGAGFYNEQFF
-,TRBJ2-7,-,TRBV5-1,TGCGCCAGCAGCTTGCACAGGGCCTACGAGCAGTACTTC,CASSLHRAYEQYF
TRBD1,TRBJ2-1,-,TRBV9,TGTGCCAGCAGCGTAGGCAATCAACAGGGGAATGGGCAGTTCTTC,CASSVGNQQGNGQFF
-,TRBJ2-1,-,TRBV5-8,TGTGCCAGCAGCTTGTTGATAGCGGTTAGCTCCTACAATGAGCAGTTCTTC,CASSLLIAVSSYNEQFF
-,TRBJ2-7,-,TRBV4-3,TGCGCCAGCAGCCAAGATTGGTGGCGGAAGGGCTACGAGCAGTACTTC,CASSQDWWRKGYEQYF
-,TRBJ2-1,few,TRBV9,TGTGCCAGCAGCGTCCTCAACAATGAGCAGTTCTTC,CASSVLNNEQFF
-,TRBJ2-7,few,TRBV15,TGTGCCACCAGAGGTGGTTCCTACGAGCAGTACTTC,CATRGGSYEQYF
-,TRBJ2-7,-,TRBV5-4,TGTGCCAGCAGCTCCGCGGGACAGTTCTACGAGCAGTACTTC,CASSSAGQFYEQYF
-,TRBJ2-1,-,TRBV5-5,TGTGCCAGCAGCTTGGAGCCCCTCTCCTACAATGAGCAGTTCTTC,CASSLEPLSYNEQFF
-,TRBJ1-1,few,TRBV20-1,TGCAGTGCGTCGAGGAACACTGAAGCTTTCTTT,CSASRNTEAFF
TRBD1,TRBJ2-7,-,TRBV11-2,TGTGCCAGCAGCTCTAAGGGGGGACAGGGACGCGAGCAGTACTTC,CASSSKGGQGREQYF
-,TRBJ2-7,-,TRBV7-8,TGTGCCAGCAGCTTTATGGGAGGCGAGCAGTACTTC,CASSFMGGEQYF
TRBD1,TRBJ2-5,many,TRBV29-1,TGCAGCGCCCTTACAGGGGTCGGAGAGACCCAGTACTTC,CSALTGVGETQYF
-,TRBJ2-1,-,TRBV14,TGTGCCAGCAGCCAAGTCCCTAGCGTCCATTACAATGAAGGGTTCTTC,CASSQVPSVHYNEGFF
TRBD1,TRBJ1-5,-,TRBV18,TGTGCCAGCTCAAAGATCTCCGGGACAGGATTTCAGCCCCAGCATTTT,CASSKISGTGFQPQHF
-,TRBJ2-5,many,TRBV5-1,TGCGCCAGCAGCTTGGATCAGGGCGAGACCCAGTACTTC,CASSLDQGETQYF
TRBD1,TRBJ2-7,few,TRBV25-1,TGTGCCAGCAGTATGACAGGGGGTATTTCCTACGAGCAGTACTTC,CASSMTGGISYEQYF
TRBD2,TRBJ2-7,few,TRBV27,TGTGCCAGCAGAAGAACGGGACCGGGAGGCTACGAGCAGTACTTC,CASRRTGPGGYEQYF
-,TRBJ1-1,few,TRBV2,TGTGCCAGCACGTGGGGGGCAGAAGCTTTCTTT,CASTWGAEAFF
TRBD2,TRBJ2-1,few,TRBV6-1,TGTGCCAGCCTAGCGGGAGGGTGGCAGTTCTTC,CASLAGGWQFF
-,TRBJ2-2,few,TRBV20-1,TGCAGTGCTAGAGATCGGGGCGGCACCGGGGAGCTGTTTTTT,CSARDRGGTGELFF
-,TRBJ2-3,-,TRBV4-3,TGCGCCAGCAGCCAAGCTCTGAACTGGGCAGATACGCAGTATTTT,CASSQALNWADTQYF
TRBD2,TRBJ2-2,-,TRBV6-1,TGTGCCAGCAAACCTATAGCGGGAGTTAAAACCGGGGAGCTGTTTTTT,CASKPIAGVKTGELFF
TRBD2,TRBJ2-1,few,TRBV20-1,TGCAGTGCCCAGGGACTAGCGGGTTCCAATGAGCAGTTCTTC,CSAQGLAGSNEQFF
-,TRBJ2-5,-,TRBV20-1,TGCAGTGCTAGAGTCCCACAAGAGACCCAGTACTTC,CSARVPQETQYF
-,TRBJ2-3,-,TRBV28,TGTGCCAGCAGTTTAGGGCGGAACCCTACAGATACGCAGTATTTT,CASSLGRNPTDTQYF
TRBD1,TRBJ2-7,-,TRBV4-2,TGTGCCAGCAGCAAACCGGGACAGGGGAACGACGAGCAGTACTTC,CASSKPGQGNDEQYF
TRBD1,TRBJ2-7,-,TRBV12-3/TRBV12-4,TGTGCCAGCAGTCTTGGACAGGGGAGGGCGTACTTC,CASSLGQGRAYF
TRBD1,TRBJ2-7,-,TRBV7-8,TGTGCTTGCGGGACAGGGAGCTACGAGCAGTACTTC,CACGTGSYEQYF
-,TRBJ2-2,few,TRBV6-5,TGTGCCAGCACTTACGGGGGGCTTGCCGGGGAGCTGTTTTTT,CASTYGGLAGELFF